These T cell receptor beta chains were read from a single sample in a study of Tregs in tolerant kidney transplant recipients. The assay was immunoSEQ multiplex PCR, and TCRdb's table has in-frame clones only and misses some. The sample contains roughly 80,000 clones, approximately 98% of which appear only once. Sequences were derived from CD4+ T cells from blood, sampled before the transplant. These receptors all come from a human donor who received a combined kidney and bone marrow transplant. Both conserved end residues are part of each CDR3. A D gene is named only where the DNA matches it firmly. Size values are once, few and many counts, or a class for expanded clones, and some rows have none.

clone size	CDR3 length	V gene	J gene	D gene	CDR3 protein	CDR3 DNA
.	17	TRBV7-2	TRBJ1-1	.	CASSPNPQTVGDTEAFF	TGTGCCAGCAGCCCAAACCCCCAGACAGTAGGGGACACTGAAGCTTTCTTT
.	14	TRBV28	TRBJ1-4	.	CASSLVAAFEKLFF	TGTGCCAGCAGTTTGGTGGCCGCTTTTGAAAAACTGTTTTTT
once	15	TRBV5-6	TRBJ2-5	TRBD2	CASNQAGGPRETQYF	TGTGCCAGCAACCAAGCGGGAGGGCCGCGGGAGACCCAGTACTTC
.	13	TRBV29-1	TRBJ2-7	TRBD1	CSVGWDRGYEQYF	TGCAGCGTCGGGTGGGACAGGGGTTACGAGCAGTACTTC
.	15	TRBV7-9	TRBJ2-7	TRBD1	CASSLFMGQGESSYF	TGTGCCAGCAGCTTATTTATGGGACAGGGGGAAAGTTCGTACTTC
once	15	TRBV11-2	TRBJ2-3	.	CASNQNSVSMHTQYF	TGTGCCAGCAACCAAAACTCGGTTAGCATGCATACGCAGTATTTT
.	14	TRBV4-1	TRBJ1-6	.	CASSQGGNNSPLHF	TGCGCCAGCAGCCAAGGAGGGAATAATTCACCCCTCCACTTT
once	13	TRBV9	TRBJ1-5	.	CASSADTDQPQHF	TGTGCCAGCAGCGCGGACACTGATCAGCCCCAGCATTTT
once	15	TRBV6-1	TRBJ2-2	.	CASTPGRGETGELFF	TGTGCCAGCACCCCGGGCAGGGGGGAAACCGGGGAGCTGTTTTTT
.	16	TRBV5-4	TRBJ1-6	TRBD1	CASSNRGREYNSPLHF	TGTGCCAGCAGTAACAGGGGGCGCGAATATAATTCACCCCTCCACTTT
.	11	TRBV6-1	TRBJ1-5	.	CASSAFQPQHF	TGTGCCAGCAGTGCTTTTCAGCCCCAGCATTTT
.	15	TRBV28	TRBJ1-5	TRBD1	CASSFPDRAGQPQHF	TGTGCCAGCAGTTTCCCGGACAGGGCAGGGCAGCCCCAGCATTTT
.	14	TRBV19	TRBJ1-2	.	CASARGLVNYGYTF	TGTGCCAGCGCAAGGGGACTGGTGAACTATGGCTACACCTTC
.	16	TRBV7-2	TRBJ1-2	.	CASSLGAGGGVYGYTF	TGTGCCAGCAGCTTAGGCGCGGGGGGCGGTGTCTATGGCTACACCTTC
.	13	TRBV10-3	TRBJ1-2	TRBD1	CAISETGAYGYTF	TGTGCCATCAGCGAGACAGGGGCCTATGGCTACACCTTC
.	15	TRBV7-9	TRBJ1-1	.	CASSPQVGGPSEAFF	TGTGCCAGCAGCCCCCAAGTGGGGGGGCCGAGTGAAGCTTTCTTT
.	13	TRBV18	TRBJ2-5	.	CASSSPGEETQYF	TGTGCCAGCTCCTCGCCAGGGGAAGAGACCCAGTACTTC
.	12	TRBV30	TRBJ2-2	.	CAWSHGSGELFF	TGTGCCTGGAGTCACGGGTCCGGGGAGCTGTTTTTT
.	14	TRBV14	TRBJ1-4	.	CASSHVTGNEKLFF	TGTGCCAGCAGCCACGTAACAGGGAATGAAAAACTGTTTTTT
.	14	TRBV18	TRBJ1-2	.	CASSHPVPNYGYTF	TGTGCCAGCTCACACCCGGTACCTAACTATGGCTACACCTTC
.	14	TRBV7-9	TRBJ1-2	.	CASSLVGGDYGYTF	TGTGCCAGCAGCTTAGTTGGGGGCGACTATGGCTACACCTTC
.	14	TRBV2	TRBJ2-2	TRBD2	CASSAAGGIGELFF	TGTGCCAGCAGTGCCGCGGGAGGCATCGGGGAGCTGTTTTTT
.	16	TRBV15	TRBJ2-2	TRBD1	CATSRVYGQGFGELFF	TGTGCCACCAGCAGAGTATATGGACAGGGTTTCGGGGAGCTGTTTTTT
.	17	TRBV4-3	TRBJ2-1	TRBD1	CASSQSPGQGANNEQFF	TGCGCCAGCAGCCAATCCCCTGGGCAGGGGGCGAACAATGAGCAGTTCTTC
.	13	TRBV10-3	TRBJ1-1	.	CALQRDLNTEAFF	TGTGCCTTACAGAGGGATTTAAACACTGAAGCTTTCTTT